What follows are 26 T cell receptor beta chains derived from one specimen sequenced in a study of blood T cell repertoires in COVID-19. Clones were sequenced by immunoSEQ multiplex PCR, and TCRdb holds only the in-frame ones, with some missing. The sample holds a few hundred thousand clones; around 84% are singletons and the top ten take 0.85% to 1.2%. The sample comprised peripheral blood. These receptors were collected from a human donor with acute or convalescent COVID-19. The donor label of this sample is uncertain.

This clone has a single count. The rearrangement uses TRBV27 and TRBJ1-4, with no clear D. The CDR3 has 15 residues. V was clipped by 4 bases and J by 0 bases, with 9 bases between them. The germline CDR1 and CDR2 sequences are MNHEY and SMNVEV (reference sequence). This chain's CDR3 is CASSSRLATNEKLFF. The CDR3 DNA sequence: TGTGCCAGCAGTTCCCGACTCGCAACTAATGAAAAACTGTTTTTT.

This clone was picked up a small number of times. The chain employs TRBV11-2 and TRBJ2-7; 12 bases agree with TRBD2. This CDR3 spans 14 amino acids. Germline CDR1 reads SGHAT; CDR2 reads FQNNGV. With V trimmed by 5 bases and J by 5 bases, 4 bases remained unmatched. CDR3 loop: CASSPTSGRNEQYF. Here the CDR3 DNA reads TGTGCCAGCAGCCCTACTAGCGGGAGGAACGAGCAGTACTTC.

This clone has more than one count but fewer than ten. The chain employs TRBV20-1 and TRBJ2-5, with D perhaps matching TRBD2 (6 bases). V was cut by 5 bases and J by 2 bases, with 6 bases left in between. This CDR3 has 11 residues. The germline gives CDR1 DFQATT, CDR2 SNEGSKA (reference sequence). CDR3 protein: CSARGQETQYF. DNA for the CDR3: TGCAGTGCTCGGGGGCAAGAGACCCAGTACTTC.

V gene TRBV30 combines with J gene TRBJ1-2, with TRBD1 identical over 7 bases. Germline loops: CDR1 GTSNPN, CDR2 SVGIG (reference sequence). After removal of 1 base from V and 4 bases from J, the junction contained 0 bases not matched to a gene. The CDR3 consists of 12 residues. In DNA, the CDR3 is TGTGCCTGGAGTGGGGACAGCTATGGCTACACCTTC. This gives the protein CAWSGDSYGYTF. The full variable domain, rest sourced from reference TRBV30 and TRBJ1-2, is SQTIHQWPATLVQPVGSPLSLECTVEGTSNPNLYWYRQAAGRGLQLLFYSVGIGQISSEVPQNLSASRPQDRQFILSSKKLLLSDSGFYLCAWSGDSYGYTFGSGTRLTVV.

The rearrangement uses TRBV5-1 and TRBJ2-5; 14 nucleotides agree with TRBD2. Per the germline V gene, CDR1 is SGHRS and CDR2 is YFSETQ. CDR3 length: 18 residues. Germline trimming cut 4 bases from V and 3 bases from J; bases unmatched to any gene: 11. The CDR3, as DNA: TGCGCCAGCAGCAACGGACTAGCGGGAGGACGGGTTGAAGAGACCCAGTACTTC. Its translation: CASSNGLAGGRVEETQYF.

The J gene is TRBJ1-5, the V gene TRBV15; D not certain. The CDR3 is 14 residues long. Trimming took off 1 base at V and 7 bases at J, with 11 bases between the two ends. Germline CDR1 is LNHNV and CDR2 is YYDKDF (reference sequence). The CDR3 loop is CATSRGYIGQPQHF. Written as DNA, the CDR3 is TGTGCCACCAGCAGAGGTTATATCGGGCAGCCCCAGCATTTT.

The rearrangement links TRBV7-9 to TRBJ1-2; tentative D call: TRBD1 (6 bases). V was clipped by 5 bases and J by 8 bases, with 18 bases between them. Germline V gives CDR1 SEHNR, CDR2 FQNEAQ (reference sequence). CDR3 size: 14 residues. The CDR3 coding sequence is TGTGCCAGCAGCCTCCCCGGGACACTAGAGGGCTACACCTTC. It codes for CASSLPGTLEGYTF.

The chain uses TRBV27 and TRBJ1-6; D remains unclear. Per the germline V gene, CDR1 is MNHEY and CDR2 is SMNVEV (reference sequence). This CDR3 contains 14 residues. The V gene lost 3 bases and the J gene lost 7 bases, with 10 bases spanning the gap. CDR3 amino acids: CASSFPQTNSPLHF. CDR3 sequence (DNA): TGTGCCAGCAGTTTTCCACAAACGAATTCACCCCTCCACTTT.

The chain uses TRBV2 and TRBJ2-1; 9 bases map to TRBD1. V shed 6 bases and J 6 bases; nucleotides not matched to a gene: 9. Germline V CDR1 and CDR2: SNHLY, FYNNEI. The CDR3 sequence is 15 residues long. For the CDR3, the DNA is TGTGCCAGCAGATCCGGGACAGGGTCCGCCAATGAGCAGTTCTTC. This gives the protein CASRSGTGSANEQFF. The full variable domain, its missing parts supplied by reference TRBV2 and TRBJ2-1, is EPEVTQTPSHQVTQMGQEVILRCVPISNHLYFYWYRQILGQKVEFLVSFYNNEISEKSEIFDDQFSVERPDGSNFTLKIRSTKLEDSAMYFCASRSGTGSANEQFFGPGTRLTVL.

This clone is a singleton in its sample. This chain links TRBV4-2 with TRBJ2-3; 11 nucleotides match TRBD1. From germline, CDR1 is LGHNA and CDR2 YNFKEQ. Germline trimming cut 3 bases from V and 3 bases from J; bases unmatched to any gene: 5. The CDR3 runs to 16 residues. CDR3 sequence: CASSHGGTGGTDTQYF. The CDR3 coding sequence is TGTGCCAGCAGCCATGGAGGGACAGGGGGGACAGATACGCAGTATTTT.

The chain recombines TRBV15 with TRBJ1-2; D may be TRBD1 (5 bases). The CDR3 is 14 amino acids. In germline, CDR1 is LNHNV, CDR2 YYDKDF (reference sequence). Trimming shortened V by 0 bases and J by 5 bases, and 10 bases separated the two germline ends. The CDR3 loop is CATSRDKGRYGYTF. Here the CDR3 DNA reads TGTGCCACCAGCAGAGATAAGGGGCGGTATGGCTACACCTTC.

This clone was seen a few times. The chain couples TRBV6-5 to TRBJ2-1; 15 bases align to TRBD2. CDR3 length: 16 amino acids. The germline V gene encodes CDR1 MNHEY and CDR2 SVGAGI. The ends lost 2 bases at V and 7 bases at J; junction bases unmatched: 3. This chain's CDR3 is CASSYPGTSGRNEQFF. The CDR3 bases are TGTGCCAGCAGTTACCCGGGGACTAGCGGGAGGAATGAGCAGTTCTTC.

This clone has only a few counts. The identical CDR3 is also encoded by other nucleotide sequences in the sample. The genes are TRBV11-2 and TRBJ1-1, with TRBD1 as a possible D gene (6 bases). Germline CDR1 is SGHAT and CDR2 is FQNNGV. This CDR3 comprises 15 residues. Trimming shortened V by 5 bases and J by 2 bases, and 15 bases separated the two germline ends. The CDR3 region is CASSGWTVGNTEAFF. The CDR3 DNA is TGTGCCAGCAGCGGTTGGACAGTTGGAAACACTGAAGCTTTCTTT.

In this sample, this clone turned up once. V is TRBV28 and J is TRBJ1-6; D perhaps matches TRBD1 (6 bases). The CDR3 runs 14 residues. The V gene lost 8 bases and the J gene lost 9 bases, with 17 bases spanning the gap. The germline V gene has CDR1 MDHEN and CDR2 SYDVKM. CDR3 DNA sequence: TGTGCCAGCTTAACAGGGCCGGATAGTTCACCCCTCCACTTT. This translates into CASLTGPDSSPLHF.

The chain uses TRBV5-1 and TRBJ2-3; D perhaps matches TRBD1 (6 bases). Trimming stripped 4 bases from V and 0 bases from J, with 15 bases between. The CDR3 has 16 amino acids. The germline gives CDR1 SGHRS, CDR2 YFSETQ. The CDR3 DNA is TGCGCCAGCAGCAACGGACAGCCGCTAAGCACAGATACGCAGTATTTT. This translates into CASSNGQPLSTDTQYF.

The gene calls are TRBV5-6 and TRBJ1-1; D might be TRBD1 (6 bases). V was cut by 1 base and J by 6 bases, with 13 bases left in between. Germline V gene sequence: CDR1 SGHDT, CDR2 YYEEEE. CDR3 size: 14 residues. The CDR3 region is CASSLLGGGPEAFF. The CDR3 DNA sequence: TGTGCCAGCAGCTTGTTAGGGGGAGGGCCTGAAGCTTTCTTT.

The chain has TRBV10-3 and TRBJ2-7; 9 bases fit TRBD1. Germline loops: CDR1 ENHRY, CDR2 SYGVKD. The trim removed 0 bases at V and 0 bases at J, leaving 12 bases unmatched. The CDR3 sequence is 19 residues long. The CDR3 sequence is CAISESLMGQGLFSYEQYF. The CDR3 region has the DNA TGTGCCATCAGTGAGTCTTTAATGGGACAGGGACTGTTCTCCTACGAGCAGTACTTC.

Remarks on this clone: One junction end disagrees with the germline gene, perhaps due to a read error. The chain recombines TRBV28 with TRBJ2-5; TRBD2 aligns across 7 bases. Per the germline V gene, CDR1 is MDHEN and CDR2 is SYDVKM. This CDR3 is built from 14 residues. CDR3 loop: CASRLYGGEETQYF. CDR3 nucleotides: TGTGCCAGCAGATTATATGGGGGGGAGGAGACCCAGTACTTC.

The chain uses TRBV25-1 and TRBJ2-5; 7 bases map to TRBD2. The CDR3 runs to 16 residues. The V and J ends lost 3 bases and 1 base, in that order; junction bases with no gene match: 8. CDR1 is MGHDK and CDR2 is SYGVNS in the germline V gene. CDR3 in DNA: TGTGCCAGCAGTGAGGGTCGCCTAGCGGTCCAAGAGACCCAGTACTTC. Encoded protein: CASSEGRLAVQETQYF.

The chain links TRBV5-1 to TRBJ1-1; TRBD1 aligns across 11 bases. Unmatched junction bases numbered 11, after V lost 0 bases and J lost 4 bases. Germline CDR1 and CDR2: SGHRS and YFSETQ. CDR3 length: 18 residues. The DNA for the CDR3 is TGCGCCAGCAGCTTGGCCGGACAGGGGGCTGTTCTTGGCACTGAAGCTTTCTTT. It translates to CASSLAGQGAVLGTEAFF.

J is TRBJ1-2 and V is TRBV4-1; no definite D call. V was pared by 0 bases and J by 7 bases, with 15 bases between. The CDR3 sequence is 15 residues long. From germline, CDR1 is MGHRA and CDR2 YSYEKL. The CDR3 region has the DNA TGCGCCAGCAGCCAAGATCCCCGCGGAGCCGTTGGCTACACCTTC. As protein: CASSQDPRGAVGYTF.

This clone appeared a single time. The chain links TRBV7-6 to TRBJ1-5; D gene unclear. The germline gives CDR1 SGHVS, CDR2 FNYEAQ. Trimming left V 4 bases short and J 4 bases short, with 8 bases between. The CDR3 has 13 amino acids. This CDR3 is CASSSDWNQPQHF. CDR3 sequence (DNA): TGTGCCAGCAGCTCGGACTGGAATCAGCCCCAGCATTTT.

The CDR3 here is CASSPGTVARTALRNGYTF. In DNA, the CDR3 is TGTGCCAGCAGCCCAGGCACCGTTGCACGGACAGCCCTGAGGAATGGCTACACCTTC. The rearrangement links TRBV7-8 to TRBJ1-2, with a tentative D call TRBD1 (6 bases). Germline-derived CDR1 and CDR2 are SGHVS and FQNEAQ. Trimming took 5 bases from V and 6 from J, leaving 31 bases between them. The CDR3 length is 19 residues.

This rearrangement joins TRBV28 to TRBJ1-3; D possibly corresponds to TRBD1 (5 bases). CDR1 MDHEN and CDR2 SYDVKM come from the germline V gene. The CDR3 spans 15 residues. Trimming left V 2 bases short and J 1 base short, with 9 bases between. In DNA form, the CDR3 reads TGTGCCAGCAGTTTAATGGGGGGGTCTGGAAACACCATATATTTT. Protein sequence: CASSLMGGSGNTIYF.

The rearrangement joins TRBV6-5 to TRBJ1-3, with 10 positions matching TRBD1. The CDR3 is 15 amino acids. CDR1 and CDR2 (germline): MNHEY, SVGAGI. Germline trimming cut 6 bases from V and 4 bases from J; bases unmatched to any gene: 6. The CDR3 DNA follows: TGTGCCAGCAGAACCGGGACAGGGGCAGGAAACACCATATATTTT. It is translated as CASRTGTGAGNTIYF.

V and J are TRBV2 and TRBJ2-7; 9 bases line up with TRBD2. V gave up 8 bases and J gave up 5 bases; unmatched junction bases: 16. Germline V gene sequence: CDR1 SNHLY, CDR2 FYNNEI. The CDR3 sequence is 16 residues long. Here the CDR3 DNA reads TGTGCCAGCCTAAAAGGGCGGGAGGGCCCTCTCGACGAGCAGTACTTC. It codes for CASLKGREGPLDEQYF.